The clone carrying this T cell receptor (beta chain) was seen ten or more times. Its antigen is not identified. Germline V gene lookup returns CDR1 SNHLY and CDR2 FYNNEI. This CDR3 has 15 amino acids. V lost 5 bases and J lost 8, with 19 bases in between. TCRdb re-called the 5' RACE reads with MiXCR, one entry per CDR3 protein. The repertoire holds hundreds of thousands of distinct CDR3 sequences, around 3.6% seen once, with about a quarter in the top ten. This entry comes from a study of T cells after yellow fever vaccination. Study outcomes and limitations: Peaking faster, on day 5 versus 15, the secondary response was nonetheless weaker.

The rearrangement joins TRBV2 to TRBJ2-1; D unclear. The input for sequencing was PBMCs, taken on the day of the yellow fever booster vaccination. The clonotype originates from a young man who received the YFV17D yellow fever vaccine. Here the CDR3 reads CASSRDWTVLDEQFF. The CDR3 DNA sequence: TGTGCCAGCAGTCGTGACTGGACCGTTTTGGATGAGCAGTTCTTC. The full variable domain, its missing parts supplied by reference TRBV2 and TRBJ2-1, is EPEVTQTPSHQVTQMGQEVILRCVPISNHLYFYWYRQILGQKVEFLVSFYNNEISEKSEIFDDQFSVERPDGSNFTLKIRSTKLEDSAMYFCASSRDWTVLDEQFFGPGTRLTVL.